These 4 T cell receptor beta chains came from one sample sequenced in a study of cytotoxic CD8 clonotypes in ibrutinib-treated CLL. Clones were sequenced by immunoSEQ multiplex PCR, and TCRdb holds only the in-frame ones, with some missing. Seen here are 150,000 or so clones, about 88% observed once, and the top ten hold 3%. This material consisted of PBMCs, taken at disease progression, from a patient treated with ibrutinib. Every receptor here comes from a human donor with chronic lymphocytic leukemia.

The sample holds a few counts of this clone. This chain joins TRBV11-2 and TRBJ1-2, with D uncertain. Deletions cut 5 bases from V and 6 bases from J, with 19 bases between. CDR1 and CDR2 from the germline V gene are SGHAT and FQNNGV. The CDR3 runs to 15 residues. For the CDR3, the DNA is TGTGCCAGCAGCGAAGGACGGGCCAGGATTAATGGCTACACCTTC. It specifies CASSEGRARINGYTF.

This chain joins TRBV6-5 and TRBJ1-3; D gene unclear. The CDR3 runs to 13 residues. Germline V gene lookup returns CDR1 MNHEY and CDR2 SVGAGI. V was pared by 3 bases and J by 3 bases, with 6 bases between. The CDR3 sequence is CASSYASGNTIYF. The DNA of the CDR3 is TGTGCCAGCAGTTATGCGAGTGGAAACACCATATATTTT.

The chain carries TRBV29-1 and TRBJ2-5; tentative D call: TRBD2 (5 bases). V dropped 3 bases and J dropped 2 bases, with 19 bases sitting between them. Germline lookup yields CDR1 SQVTM and CDR2 ANQGSEA. This CDR3 region has 16 residues. CDR3 region: CSVEDSMRVRQETQYF. The CDR3 DNA reads as TGCAGCGTTGAGGACTCGATGCGGGTACGTCAAGAGACCCAGTACTTC.

The genes are TRBV6-6 and TRBJ2-5; no reliable D call. Trimming shortened V by 4 bases and J by 0 bases, and 12 bases separated the two germline ends. This CDR3 region has 15 residues. Germline-derived CDR1 and CDR2 are MNHNY and SVGAGI (reference sequence). In nucleotides, the CDR3 is TGTGCCAGCAGTTCCACAGACCCGTACCAAGAGACCCAGTACTTC. This sequence encodes CASSSTDPYQETQYF.